The 20 T cell receptor beta chains below come from one sample, sequenced in a study of human T cells and chemical hapten exposure. The time point denotes: patch test 3, about 24 weeks after DPC sensitization. The treatment here: therapeutic diphenylcyclopropenone sensitization with weekly scalp DPC. From whole blood left unfractionated, total RNA was extracted. TCRdb re-derived calls from the RACE reads in MiXCR, one entry per CDR3 protein. The sample yields fewer than 50,000 distinct CDR3 sequences, 8% to 9.5% seen once. The material was whole blood, obtained in connection with sensitization to the hapten diphenylcyclopropenone (DPC). The receptors stem from a man aged 45-65 years with alopecia areata. Some clones in this sample may be carry-over from other donors' samples.

This sequence joins TRBV28 and TRBJ2-3, with TRBD1 identical over 8 bases. Trimming cost V 2 bases and J 4 bases; bases outside gene matches: 2. Germline CDR1 MDHEN, CDR2 SYDVKM. The CDR3 is made up of 14 amino acids. This chain's CDR3 is CASSLTRGPDTQYF. The CDR3 DNA is TGTGCCAGCAGTTTAACCAGGGGGCCAGATACGCAGTATTTT.

The rearrangement uses TRBV4-1 and TRBJ2-7, with D possibly being TRBD1 (6 bases). The germline V gene encodes CDR1 MGHRA and CDR2 YSYEKL. Trimming took off 3 bases at V and 3 bases at J, with 9 bases between the two ends. The CDR3 sequence is 13 residues long. The CDR3 is CASSHPGVYEQYF. In nucleotides, the CDR3 is TGCGCCAGCAGCCATCCAGGGGTCTACGAGCAGTACTTC.

CDR3 protein: CASSYGTGGHEQYF. The CDR3 DNA reads TGTGCCAGTAGTTACGGGACAGGGGGACACGAGCAGTACTTC. This chain uses TRBV19 with TRBJ2-7, with 11 nucleotides matching TRBD1. This CDR3 spans 14 amino acids. CDR1 and CDR2 from the germline V gene are LNHDA and SQIVND (reference sequence). J gave up 5 bases and V 5 bases, and 5 bases lay outside the gene matches.

The chain uses TRBV4-1 and TRBJ1-1; D uncertain. Trimming took 1 base from V and 7 from J, leaving 7 bases between them. Germline assignment: CDR1 MGHRA and CDR2 YSYEKL. CDR3 length: 12 amino acids. The CDR3 coding sequence is TGCGCCAGCAGCCAAGGCGGGAGTGAAGCTTTCTTT. Translating gives CASSQGGSEAFF.

This clonotype was detected many times. This sequence joins TRBV28 and TRBJ2-7; 10 nucleotides align to TRBD2. V lost 3 bases, J lost 0 bases, and 2 bases stayed unmatched. CDR1 MDHEN and CDR2 SYDVKM come from the germline V gene. This CDR3 region has 15 residues. DNA of the CDR3: TGTGCCAGCAGTTTCACTAGCGGGGCCTCCTACGAGCAGTACTTC. Encoded protein: CASSFTSGASYEQYF.

Only a few counts were recorded for this clonotype. This chain connects TRBV7-2 to TRBJ1-3; unclear D gene. Germline CDR1 reads SGHTA; CDR2 reads FQGNSA. CDR3 length equals 12 residues. The V and J ends lost 6 bases and 3 bases respectively, with 6 bases between them. The CDR3 DNA follows: TGTGCCAGCAGGGAGGGTGGAAACACCATATATTTT. Translating it yields CASREGGNTIYF.

This clonotype was recorded at least ten times. The gene calls are TRBV6-2 or TRBV6-3 and TRBJ2-1, with D tentatively TRBD1 (6 bases). Germline V gives CDR1 MNHEY, CDR2 SVGEGT. The V gene lost 4 bases and the J gene lost 8 bases, with 18 bases spanning the gap. CDR3 length: 15 residues. CDR3 loop: CASSSRTASGDEQFF. The CDR3 coding sequence is TGTGCCAGCAGTTCCAGGACAGCCTCCGGGGATGAGCAGTTCTTC.

This clonotype was counted ten times or more. The V call is TRBV3-1, the J call TRBJ2-1; 7 nucleotides agree with TRBD2. This CDR3 is built from 17 residues. J gave up 7 bases and V 2 bases, and 14 bases lay outside the gene matches. Germline assignment: CDR1 LGHDT and CDR2 YNNKEL (reference sequence). DNA of the CDR3: TGTGCCAGCAGCCAAATGACGGGGGGAGGGCCTAGAAATGAGCAGTTCTTC. Its protein is CASSQMTGGGPRNEQFF.

The chain joins TRBV14 to TRBJ2-1; tentative D call: TRBD2 (6 bases). V lost 3 bases, J lost 4 bases, and 16 bases lay in between. Germline V gives CDR1 SGHDN, CDR2 FVKESK. This CDR3 has 16 residues. The CDR3 DNA follows: TGTGCCAGCAGCCAGGGGCTAGCGACAGATTACAATGAGCAGTTCTTC. It yields the protein CASSQGLATDYNEQFF. Combining the CDR3 with reference TRBV14 and TRBJ2-1 gives the whole variable domain EAGVTQFPSHSVIEKGQTVTLRCDPISGHDNLYWYRRVMGKEIKFLLHFVKESKQDESGMPNNRFLAERTGGTYSTLKVQPAELEDSGVYFCASSQGLATDYNEQFFGPGTRLTVL.

This clonotype came up many times. The genes are TRBV6-2 or TRBV6-3 and TRBJ2-1; 8 nucleotides align to TRBD2. This CDR3 comprises 14 residues. The germline CDR1 and CDR2 sequences are MNHEY and SVGEGT. After removal of 4 bases from V and 7 bases from J, the junction contained 6 bases not matched to a gene. This CDR3 is CASSSSGSFNEQFF. The CDR3 bases are TGTGCCAGCAGTTCGAGCGGGAGTTTTAATGAGCAGTTCTTC.

V usage is TRBV28 and J usage is TRBJ2-5; 9 bases agree with TRBD2. This CDR3 has 15 amino acids. The trim removed 11 bases at V and 4 bases at J, leaving 14 bases unmatched. Germline assignment: CDR1 MDHEN and CDR2 SYDVKM. This chain's CDR3 is CAHKAGREGLETQYF. The CDR3 DNA is TGTGCCCATAAGGCAGGGCGGGAGGGCCTAGAGACCCAGTACTTC.

This clonotype was found a few times. The J gene is TRBJ2-5, the V gene TRBV20-1; 7 bases are a match to TRBD2. Losses at the gene ends were 7 bases for V and 5 bases for J; bases not matched to a gene: 7. Germline V gene data show CDR1 as DFQATT and CDR2 as SNEGSKA (reference sequence). The CDR3 covers 12 residues. This CDR3 reads CSGRLAAETQYF. The CDR3 bases are TGCAGTGGTCGACTAGCAGCTGAGACCCAGTACTTC.

Many counts were recorded for this clonotype. V usage is TRBV7-8 and J usage is TRBJ2-3; 10 bases map to TRBD2. V gave up 5 bases and J gave up 2 bases; unmatched junction bases: 10. Germline V gene lookup returns CDR1 SGHVS and CDR2 FQNEAQ. The CDR3 covers 17 residues. Written as DNA, the CDR3 is TGTGCCAGCAGCCACAGGCGTGGACTAGCGGTCACAGATACGCAGTATTTT. It is translated as CASSHRRGLAVTDTQYF. The whole variable domain, filled in from reference TRBV7-8 and TRBJ2-3, reads GAGVSQSPRYKVAKRGQDVALRCDPISGHVSLFWYQQALGQGPEFLTYFQNEAQLDKSGLPSDRFFAERPEGSVSTLKIQRTQQEDSAVYLCASSHRRGLAVTDTQYFGPGTRLTVL.

The table lists this clonotype with many counts. The V gene is TRBV4-1, the J gene TRBJ2-2; no clear D. This CDR3 contains 15 residues. Trimming took off 1 base at V and 0 bases at J, with 6 bases between the two ends. Germline assignment: CDR1 MGHRA and CDR2 YSYEKL. The CDR3 reads CASSQVPPNTGELFF. Written as DNA, the CDR3 is TGCGCCAGCAGCCAAGTGCCCCCGAACACCGGGGAGCTGTTTTTT.

The CDR3 loop reads CASWGLQPLTDTQYF. In nucleotides, the CDR3 is TGTGCCAGCTGGGGACTGCAACCTCTCACAGATACGCAGTATTTT. This chain joins TRBV28 and TRBJ2-3; D possibly corresponds to TRBD2 (6 bases). Trimming pared 8 bases from V and 2 bases from J, leaving 17 bases between. The CDR3 extends over 15 amino acids. In germline, CDR1 is MDHEN, CDR2 SYDVKM.

This clonotype was picked up many times. The chain is built from TRBV20-1 and TRBJ2-1; 9 nucleotides line up with TRBD2. The V gene's germline CDR1 is DFQATT and CDR2 SNEGSKA (reference sequence). CDR3 length: 13 amino acids. After removal of 1 base from V and 9 bases from J, the junction contained 4 bases not matched to a gene. The CDR3 sequence is CSARVISGSEQFF. Here the CDR3 DNA reads TGCAGTGCTAGAGTAATTAGCGGGAGTGAGCAGTTCTTC.

With regard to this clonotype: At one boundary the junction diverges from the germline segment, which might be a read error. The J gene is TRBJ2-1, the V gene TRBV30, with 9 bases lining up with TRBD2. Germline assignment: CDR1 GTSNPN and CDR2 SVGIG (reference sequence). The CDR3 has 13 residues. The CDR3 loop is CAWSPGLAPSLVF. The CDR3 region has the DNA TGTGCCTGGAGTCCGGGACTAGCTCCCAGTCTCGTCTTC.

At least ten counts were recorded for this clonotype. The chain has TRBV13 and TRBJ2-7, with D perhaps matching TRBD2 (6 bases). V lost 0 bases to trimming and J lost 2 bases, with 14 bases between them. The CDR3 sequence is 16 residues long. Germline V lookup: CDR1 PRHDT, CDR2 FYEKMQ (reference sequence). CDR3: CASSLGLTSRPYEQYF. Here the CDR3 DNA reads TGTGCCAGCAGCTTAGGCCTAACTAGCCGCCCCTACGAGCAGTACTTC.

This clonotype was observed a handful of times. The chain has TRBV28 and TRBJ2-3; weak D call: TRBD2 (5 bases). The CDR3 sequence is 13 residues long. Germline CDR1 is MDHEN and CDR2 is SYDVKM. The V and J ends lost 7 bases and 6 bases respectively, with 14 bases between them. The CDR3 sequence is CASTSGPTDTQYF. CDR3 coding DNA: TGTGCCAGCACCAGCGGCCCTACGGATACGCAGTATTTT.

The sample holds many counts of this clonotype. The rearrangement links TRBV20-1 to TRBJ2-1, with 11 bases matching TRBD2. Germline values: CDR1 DFQATT, CDR2 SNEGSKA (reference sequence). CDR3 length equals 14 residues. V shed 6 bases and J 5 bases; nucleotides not matched to a gene: 6. CDR3 sequence (DNA): TGCAGTGCGTTGGGACTAGCGGAGCACAATGAGCAGTTCTTC. It specifies CSALGLAEHNEQFF.